These 11 T cell receptor beta chains originate from one sample sequenced in a study of T cell responses to AZD1222 COVID-19 vaccine. Clones were read by immunoSEQ multiplex PCR, and TCRdb kept only the in-frame ones, dropping some. This sample has hundreds of thousands of clones, with more than 85% found just once. Sequenced material: peripheral blood, taken on day 0 of MenACWY control vaccination. The receptors originated from an adult in good health.

The V and J genes are TRBV30 and TRBJ2-5; perhaps TRBD2 as D (5 bases). The germline gives CDR1 GTSNPN, CDR2 SVGIG (reference sequence). V lost 2 bases and J 2 bases, leaving 9 bases between the germline ends. The CDR3 has 13 residues. CDR3 sequence (DNA): TGTGCCTGGAGTTTAGGACTGCAAGAGACCCAGTACTTC. Translation: CAWSLGLQETQYF.

The CDR3 DNA reads as TGCGCCAGCAGCTTGGTTGCGGCTCCCCAAGAGACCCAGTACTTC. It encodes CASSLVAAPQETQYF. V is TRBV5-1 and J is TRBJ2-5; D unclear. V was shortened by 0 bases and J by 1 base, with 10 bases between the two germline ends. The CDR3 is made up of 15 amino acids. CDR1 is SGHRS, CDR2 YFSETQ, per germline.

This clone was observed once. This rearrangement joins TRBV6-5 to TRBJ2-1, with TRBD2 matching over 14 bases. There are 15 residues in the CDR3. Trimming removed 4 bases from V and 5 bases from J; junction bases left unmatched: 1. The germline V gene encodes CDR1 MNHEY and CDR2 SVGAGI. In DNA, the CDR3 is TGTGCCAGCAGTTGGACTAGCGGGGGGAACAATGAGCAGTTCTTC. Its translation: CASSWTSGGNNEQFF.

V is TRBV3-1 (or the pseudogene TRBV3-2) and J is TRBJ1-6; possibly TRBD1 for D (5 bases). Germline loops: CDR1 LGHDT, CDR2 YNNKEL (reference sequence). This CDR3 contains 17 residues. The germline V and J ends were trimmed by 0 bases and 7 bases, with 16 bases remaining between them. The CDR3, as DNA: TGTGCCAGCAGCCAAGATCGGCCAGGGACGGGAAATTCACCCCTCCACTTT. This codes for CASSQDRPGTGNSPLHF.

This rearrangement joins TRBV6-5 to TRBJ2-1; 7 bases fit TRBD1. Germline CDR1 reads MNHEY; CDR2 reads SVGAGI. CDR3 size: 15 residues. With V trimmed by 6 bases and J by 7 bases, 12 bases remained unmatched. The CDR3 region is CASSRTGSSINEQFF. CDR3 coding DNA: TGTGCCAGCAGCCGGACAGGCTCGTCGATAAATGAGCAGTTCTTC.

V is TRBV4-2 and J is TRBJ2-2; D may match TRBD1 or TRBD2 (6 bases each). Germline CDR1 is LGHNA and CDR2 is YNFKEQ. The CDR3 covers 18 residues. V lost 2 bases and J 2 bases, leaving 18 bases between the germline ends. CDR3 sequence: CASSQRFSGGANTGELFF. Here the CDR3 DNA reads TGTGCCAGCAGCCAAAGATTCTCCGGGGGCGCAAACACCGGGGAGCTGTTTTTT.

The chain carries TRBV2 and TRBJ1-1; TRBD1 is a possible D gene (5 bases). Looked up from germline, CDR1 is SNHLY and CDR2 is FYNNEI. The CDR3 has 14 residues. The V and J ends lost 6 bases and 5 bases respectively, with 16 bases between them. The chain's CDR3 is CASRGTRGGTEAFF. DNA of the CDR3: TGTGCCAGCAGAGGAACGAGGGGCGGGACTGAAGCTTTCTTT.

This clone was counted a single time. The rearrangement links TRBV7-2 to TRBJ1-2; 7 nucleotides align to TRBD1. The germline gives CDR1 SGHTA, CDR2 FQGNSA. Losses at the gene ends were 6 bases for V and 5 bases for J; bases not matched to a gene: 9. The CDR3 totals 14 residues. The CDR3 loop reads CASRERGRGYGYTF. CDR3 bases: TGTGCCAGCAGGGAAAGGGGGCGCGGTTATGGCTACACCTTC. Full variable domain (rest looked up from reference TRBV7-2 and TRBJ1-2): GAGVSQSPSNKVTEKGKDVELRCDPISGHTALYWYRQSLGQGLEFLIYFQGNSAPDKSGLPSDRFSAERTGGSVSTLTIQRTQQEDSAVYLCASRERGRGYGYTFGSGTRLTVV.

This clone appeared a single time. The rearrangement joins TRBV18 to TRBJ1-5; 7 bases are a match to TRBD1. The germline V gene has CDR1 KGHSH and CDR2 LQKENI. Germline trimming cut 1 base from V and 1 base from J; bases unmatched to any gene: 7. The CDR3 length is 17 residues. CDR3 residues: CASSPLPGGGSNQPQHF. The CDR3 region has the DNA TGTGCCAGCTCACCACTTCCAGGGGGGGGGAGCAATCAGCCCCAGCATTTT.

The chain is built from TRBV20-1 and TRBJ1-1; D unclear. The germline V and J ends were trimmed by 7 bases and 3 bases, with 9 bases remaining between them. This CDR3 contains 11 residues. The V gene's germline CDR1 is DFQATT and CDR2 SNEGSKA (reference sequence). CDR3 sequence: CSVRRYTEAFF. Here the CDR3 DNA reads TGCAGTGTAAGAAGGTACACTGAAGCTTTCTTT.

This clone was counted a single time. The chain is built from TRBV28 and TRBJ1-2; TRBD1 matches at 10 bases. Germline-derived CDR1 and CDR2 are MDHEN and SYDVKM. V lost 4 bases to trimming and J lost 13 bases; unmatched junction nucleotides: 18. The CDR3 loop spans 16 amino acids. CDR3 DNA sequence: TGTGCCAGCAGTTCACACCGACAGGGGGCTGGAAGGCGCTGCACCTTC. It codes for CASSSHRQGAGRRCTF.